This T cell receptor (beta chain) was profiled in a study of cytomegalovirus exposure and HLA in healthy donors (dated by TCRdb to the late 2010s). Broadly, across the study: In an earlier analysis of 587 of the donors, 250 to 300 Gb of sequence data and 117 million unique TCR beta sequences from roughly 190 million T cells were reported. Typing coverage differed by locus: A, B, C, DRB1 and DQB1 were typed in about 620-630 donors, DQA1 in about 500, DPA1 in around 610, and DPB1 in 450 to 480. The study used immunosequencing to profile the T cell repertoires of approximately 650 subjects and linked those repertoires to cytomegalovirus serostatus. Along with the roughly 670-subject first cohort, a separate validation cohort of more than 90 different subjects was used. About 310 gigabases of sequencing data and tens of millions of unique TCR sequences were included in an early release covering roughly 600 HLA-typed donors. An earlier analysis of 500 to 650 of the donors applied high-throughput TCR beta sequencing to assess whether each TCR beta V gene segment acted as functional or pseudogenic. HLA typing covered class I and class II loci at four-digit resolution. Donor age, sex, ethnicity and CMV serostatus were compiled together with the repertoire data. The study combined high-throughput TCR immunosequencing, statistical association of individual TCRs with disease status, and machine learning to predict cytomegalovirus infection status. Genome-wide SNP genotypes for about 60% of the roughly 670 donors were used in a later genetic analysis, which treated that subset as a discovery cohort. On average, 235,054 unique TCR beta nucleotide sequences were sequenced per donor among 398 genotyped donors of the cohort, with 15% to 20% of those sequences being non-productive. The study aimed to test whether signatures of past pathogen exposure could be identified by cataloging public T cell receptors. Of the roughly 400 genotyped donors, 81% fell in the genetic ancestry cluster associated with self-reported Caucasian donors. A later analysis re-examined previously published TCR beta repertoires from about 670 donors and added high-resolution HLA genotyping to investigate patterns of TCR occurrence. Rather than using new phenotypic data, the later analysis identified candidate immune exposures from TCR beta sequences and from how often those sequences occurred across donors. Every discovery cohort repertoire had been produced on one sequencing platform. Four or five DR-DQ haplotypes were handled as single units for association and clustering because linkage in the cohort was strong.

In total, 630 or so healthy bone marrow donors made up the cohort. At the time of sampling, all cohort members were nominally healthy, though unrecorded immune exposures were likely present. The donor was CMV seronegative and was included in the group of several hundred seronegative cohort members. A peripheral blood sample was provided by each donor, and peripheral blood mononuclear cells were used for TCR beta sequencing. The Qiagen DNeasy Blood Extraction Kit was used to extract genomic DNA from the blood cell samples. Study-level results and caveats: It was suggested by the authors that the approach could potentially be generalized to other disease states and immunological phenotypes. V-gene and J-gene trimming of TCR beta chains was associated with a missense DCLRE1C variant in a later genetic analysis, and the association was replicated in an independent cohort. Linkage disequilibrium might explain the correlated functional status among segregating V segments, but an unknown experimental factor could not be ruled out. Because counts were too low, about 18 rarely observed V segments, including chromosome 9 orphons, were excluded from the earlier analysis of a few hundred of the donors. According to a later analysis, parvovirus B19, influenza, CMV and Epstein-Barr virus appeared linked to several top co-occurrence clusters. Three of the identified cytomegalovirus-associated TCR beta chains were confirmed in vitro to be specific for cytomegalovirus antigens. The only immune exposure information available for the cohort was CMV serostatus. In an earlier analysis of some 500 of the donors, most TCR beta V segments were observed in productive rearrangements about 87% or about 30% of the time, broadly matching IMGT annotations. A cluster of highly shared sequence variants was judged likely to be a technical artifact of the sequencing pipeline. A further reported finding was that TCR beta sequences accurately predicted the HLA-A and HLA-B alleles for most subjects in the first cohort. In a later analysis, HLA-associated TCR beta chains showed more clonal expansion and lower generation probabilities than non-associated chains that were equally common. Because some donors lacked HLA typing at each locus, the association tests relied only on the typed subset. Most CMV-associated TCR beta chains appeared to be HLA-restricted in a later analysis, and the HLA associations seemed to be driven largely by CMV exposure. Because the 87-base-pair reads could not distinguish some IMGT-functional V segments, including TRBV6-2 and TRBV6-3, those segments were excluded. A total of 150 or so TCR beta chains were listed by the study as associated with cytomegalovirus. Specific HLA alleles were associated with about 17,000 TCR beta sequences at a false discovery rate of 0.05 in a later analysis. The classifier was reported to diagnose cytomegalovirus status with high specificity and sensitivity in both the original and validation cohorts. In a later analysis, TCR association rates were found to vary across HLA loci, with the most associated TCRs seen for DRB1 alleles and the fewest for HLA-C alleles. The cohort was sequenced for TCR beta chains only, and without alpha or paired-chain data the features that could be detected were limited. Presence/absence analyses assumed roughly uniform sequencing depth across donors, an assumption that may not hold. Across donors, most TCR sequences were observed very rarely, whereas some public TCRs were present in many individuals. Assigning TCR associations to individual alleles was difficult when HLA alleles, especially DR and DQ, strongly co-occurred. According to a later genetic analysis, donors in an Asian-associated ancestry cluster had fewer N-insertions in productive TCRs than the approximately 650-donor mean.

The CDR3 starts with the cysteine, ends with the phenylalanine, and has 13 residues. The CDR3 DNA has 39 bases and is translated from base 1. The germline V gene specifies MNHNS as CDR1 and SASEGT as CDR2. With regard to this clone: This clone's antigen is unknown. Germline is not matched at one junction end, which may reflect a read error.

The method behind the library was the immunoSEQ multiplex PCR assay. For the multiplex PCR, a mixture combining 60 forward primers for TCR Vbeta segments and 13 reverse primers for TCR Jbeta segments was used. The CDR3 region of rearranged TCR beta genes was amplified from genomic DNA by a multiplex PCR assay. The Illumina HiSeq System was used to sequence the amplified TCR beta libraries as 87-base-pair reads. The published analysis was carried out like this. A later analysis tallied 70 million to 100 million unique TCR beta chains across the roughly 610 repertoires, and around 9.9 million of those chains were shared by two or more donors. Raw reads were error-corrected and collapsed into unique sequences with a nearest-neighbor algorithm that merged closely related sequences to remove PCR and sequencing errors. Alignment of CDR3 sequences to IMGT reference sequences was used to assign V, D and J gene segments. Each retained sequence needed at least a six-nucleotide match to both a V gene segment and a J gene segment. A rearrangement counted as productive if the CDR3 had no stop codons and remained in frame with V and J, and every other rearrangement counted as non-productive. Following IMGT convention, CDR3 was defined as the stretch from the second conserved V-encoded cysteine up to the conserved J-encoded phenylalanine. The earlier analysis of some 580 of the donors excluded any sequence lacking an unambiguous match to a single V gene segment. An earlier analysis of fewer than 750 of the donors called V segments functional above 56.7% productive rearrangements and segregating when the between-donor standard deviation exceeded 5%. A statistical classification framework was built to diagnose cytomegalovirus status from the catalog of TCR beta chain sequences. In a later analysis, V and J genes were assigned by comparing TCR nucleotide sequences against IMGT/GENE-DB human TR gene sequences. A later analysis assigned CDR3 sequences and most-parsimonious VDJ recombination scenarios with the TCRdist pipeline. In a later analysis, each TCR beta chain was defined by its CDR3 amino acid sequence together with its V-gene family, and reads without a unique V-gene family were excluded. A later analysis removed several hundred highly shared, low-generation-probability nucleotide sequences to deal with suspected cross-contamination and a sequencing artifact. In a later analysis, a clonal expansion index was calculated for each public chain from normalized within-repertoire ranks of inferred template counts. In a later analysis, generation probabilities were computed with a VDJ recombination model fitted to out-of-frame rearrangements, and the resulting probabilities were checked against IGoR. Hypergeometric tests were used in a later analysis to score TCR-TCR, TCR-HLA and TCR-CMV co-occurrence, with a repertoire-size bias correction applied to the TCR pairs. To estimate false discovery rates, a later analysis permuted the HLA or CMV assignments 20 times. In a later analysis, co-occurring TCRs were grouped using DBSCAN, with TCRdist sequence similarity added in when clustering inside HLA-allele-positive subsets. Co-occurrence clustering excluded repertoires with fewer than 30,000 or more than 120,000 public chains, plus five with anomalous nucleotide sharing. Sourced from immuneACCESS, this table was stored by TCRdb with only in-frame sequences that have V and J called. A share of the clones is absent; for the studies checked, an unresolved V gene accounts for under half, and the remainder has no known explanation. V, J and clone size derive from that table, while D and trimming were established from the DNA sequence. The sample table records more than 130,000 clones. Jointly, the top ten make up approximately 2.4% of the sample.

Recombination linked TRBV6-1 to TRBJ2-5, and TRBD2 aligns with 8 junction nucleotides. The specimen was PBMCs. The sequence was collected from a man aged 40-55 years in good health and CMV-seronegative. The DNA sequence reads TGTGCCGGCAGACTAGCGCTCGGAGAGACCCAGTACTTC. Its product reads: CAGRLALGETQYF.